This T cell receptor (beta chain) was sequenced during a study of Graves' ophthalmopathy and Graves' hyperthyroidism. Researchers took RNA transcripts and amplified TCR beta CDR3 regions from them. Investigators did first-round RT-PCR with HTBI primers, then second-round multiplex PCR. One entry per CDR3 protein, called by TCRdb with MiXCR from the multiplex PCR reads. The sample has about 740,000 distinct CDR3 sequences; 35% to 50% are singletons. The CDR3 covers 11 residues. Between the trimmed V and J ends, which lost 8 bases and 4 bases, there was a span of 8 bases. The germline CDR1 and CDR2 sequences are MNHEY and SMNVEV (reference sequence). This clonotype was detected only a few times.

The J gene is TRBJ1-2, the V gene TRBV27, with D unclear. Sequences were obtained from peripheral blood. The sequence came from an adult man with Graves' ophthalmopathy. The CDR3 reads CASGSAYGYTF. The CDR3 bases are TGTGCCAGCGGCAGTGCCTATGGCTACACCTTC.